This T cell receptor (beta chain) is from a study of blood T cells in healthy people across ages. General observations from the study: Whereas aged donors had fewer naive CD4+ cells, long-lived donors had more of them and higher diversity. Diversity figures derived from one million T cells were judged to underestimate the true value.

Per sample, at least 6 micrograms of total RNA were extracted. Using a J-beta primer mix together with a sample-barcoded 5' primer, a second PCR was run for roughly 7 to 12 cycles. Unique molecular identifiers of 12 random nucleotides labeled each cDNA. A single record per CDR3 protein comes from TCRdb applying MiXCR to the 5' RACE reads. Counted here are more than 1.4 million distinct CDR3 sequences, 42% occurring once; the ten biggest clones make up less than 8%. The length of the CDR3 is 15 residues. The germline V and J ends were trimmed by 5 bases and 13 bases, with 24 bases remaining between them. Notes on this clonotype: As yet, its antigen is unknown.

The V and J genes are TRBV12-3 or TRBV12-4 and TRBJ2-1; tentatively, D is TRBD1 (5 bases). The sequence was collected from a woman aged 18-29 years in good health. Sequenced material: blood. The CDR3 spells CASSQGARGQETQFF. CDR3 DNA sequence: TGTGCCAGCAGTCAAGGGGCTCGTGGGCAAGAGACCCAGTTCTTC.